The next 17 T cell receptor beta chains were all read from a single sample in a study of cytomegalovirus exposure and HLA in healthy donors. PCR amplification relied on 60 Vbeta primers (plus 13 Jbeta primers). The data were produced by immunoSEQ multiplex PCR, yet TCRdb's version contains in-frame clones alone and is incomplete. Of 270,000 or so clones in the sample, roughly 88% are singletons; the top ten hold less than 4%. The sample consisted of PBMCs. The receptors derive from a man aged 40-49 years in good health and CMV-seropositive.

With regard to this clone: Its ends do not fully match the called genes, so a read error is possible. The V gene is TRBV7-9, the J gene TRBJ2-1; TRBD1 is a possible D gene (6 bases). The CDR3 loop spans 13 amino acids. The V gene's germline CDR1 is SEHNR and CDR2 FQNEAQ (reference sequence). Written as DNA, the CDR3 is TGTTCCAGCAGCAATCCGCAGGGGATGGAGCAGTTCTTC. Its protein product is CSSSNPQGMEQFF.

The chain couples TRBV29-1 to TRBJ2-7, with TRBD2 matching 12 bases. Trimming at V came to 3 bases and at J to 3 bases, leaving 3 bases not matched to a gene. The germline gives CDR1 SQVTM, CDR2 ANQGSEA. The length of the CDR3 is 14 residues. Here the CDR3 reads CSVDLAGGLYEQYF. CDR3 sequence (DNA): TGCAGCGTTGACCTAGCGGGAGGGCTCTACGAGCAGTACTTC.

This clone was observed once. This chain links TRBV11-3 with TRBJ1-1, with 8 bases fitting TRBD1. From germline, CDR1 is SGHNT and CDR2 YENEEA. Trimming removed 5 bases from V and 4 bases from J; junction bases left unmatched: 3. The CDR3 contains 13 residues. The chain's CDR3 is CASSPDRGTEAFF. The CDR3 DNA sequence: TGTGCCAGCAGCCCAGACAGGGGCACTGAAGCTTTCTTT.

V usage is TRBV4-2 and J usage is TRBJ2-3; D remains unclear. CDR1 LGHNA and CDR2 YNFKEQ come from the germline V gene. This CDR3 comprises 15 residues. The ends were cut back, 1 base at V and 2 bases at J, with 10 bases in the middle. In nucleotides, the CDR3 is TGTGCCAGCAGCCAAGTCTTGGAGAACACAGATACGCAGTATTTT. It yields the protein CASSQVLENTDTQYF.

This clone appeared a few times. The rearrangement links TRBV6-5 to TRBJ1-1; 7 bases map to TRBD1. CDR1 and CDR2 (germline): MNHEY, SVGAGI. V lost 5 bases and J lost 5; bases outside the gene matches: 11. There are 15 residues in the CDR3. The CDR3 is CASSKGAGGRTEAFF. The CDR3, as DNA: TGTGCCAGCAGTAAGGGGGCCGGGGGTCGGACTGAAGCTTTCTTT.

This rearrangement joins TRBV27 to TRBJ1-1; 10 nucleotides agree with TRBD1. The CDR3 is 15 amino acids. The J segment lost 0 bases and the V segment lost 5 bases, leaving 3 bases of the junction unmatched. Germline CDR1 is MNHEY and CDR2 is SMNVEV (reference sequence). The CDR3 DNA follows: TGTGCCAGCAGTCCGGGACAGGGGCTGAACACTGAAGCTTTCTTT. It codes for CASSPGQGLNTEAFF.

The chain joins TRBV27 to TRBJ2-1, with 8 nucleotides matching TRBD2. The germline V gene has CDR1 MNHEY and CDR2 SMNVEV (reference sequence). The CDR3 spans 16 residues. After removal of 4 bases from V and 1 base from J, the junction contained 6 bases not matched to a gene. CDR3 DNA: TGTGCCAGCAGTTCTCTTACTAGCGGATCCTACAATGAGCAGTTCTTC. Its protein product is CASSSLTSGSYNEQFF.

The count of this clone is one. This chain uses TRBV2 with TRBJ1-5, with no clear D. Trimming took off 8 bases at V and 0 bases at J, with 14 bases between the two ends. The CDR3 is made up of 15 amino acids. Germline V gene data show CDR1 as SNHLY and CDR2 as FYNNEI. CDR3 DNA: TGTGCCAGCTCCAGCGCCCGTAATAGCAATCAGCCCCAGCATTTT. Protein product: CASSSARNSNQPQHF.

The V gene is TRBV28, the J gene TRBJ1-2; D unresolved. CDR1 is MDHEN and CDR2 is SYDVKM in the germline V gene. The CDR3 totals 13 residues. V was cut by 7 bases and J by 5 bases, with 14 bases left in between. The DNA of the CDR3 is TGTGCCAGCACCCCCCGTTTGCGGTATGGCTACACCTTC. Translating it yields CASTPRLRYGYTF.

The V and J genes are TRBV5-1 and TRBJ2-3; TRBD1 matches 8 bases. The CDR3 runs 14 residues. In germline, CDR1 is SGHRS, CDR2 YFSETQ. The junction had 6 bases not matched to a gene; V was cut back by 4 bases and J by 5 bases. The CDR3: CASSLGQGGDTQYF. CDR3 DNA sequence: TGCGCCAGCAGCCTCGGACAGGGCGGAGATACGCAGTATTTT.

This clone has just a few counts. V usage is TRBV2 and J usage is TRBJ1-5; a possible D gene is TRBD1 (5 bases). This CDR3 comprises 16 residues. Germline lookup yields CDR1 SNHLY and CDR2 FYNNEI. Trimming removed 8 bases at V and 0 bases at J, with 17 bases between. The CDR3 is CASSKEGGTSNQPQHF. The CDR3 DNA reads as TGTGCCAGCTCAAAAGAGGGAGGGACTAGCAATCAGCCCCAGCATTTT.

This chain connects TRBV14 to TRBJ1-1; D remains unclear. Trimming pared 1 base from V and 1 base from J, leaving 4 bases between. CDR3 length equals 13 residues. CDR1 SGHDN and CDR2 FVKESK come from the germline V gene. CDR3 amino acids: CASSQGGNTEAFF. The CDR3, as DNA: TGTGCCAGCAGCCAAGGAGGGAACACTGAAGCTTTCTTT.

The V and J genes are TRBV19 and TRBJ2-5; 16 bases map to TRBD2. CDR1 is LNHDA and CDR2 is SQIVND in the germline V gene (reference sequence). Trimming removed 5 bases from V and 5 bases from J; junction bases left unmatched: 5. The CDR3 extends over 16 amino acids. CDR3 loop: CASSRGLAGGPETQYF. CDR3 nucleotides: TGTGCCAGTAGTCGGGGACTAGCGGGAGGGCCTGAGACCCAGTACTTC.

The chain carries TRBV30 and TRBJ1-1; tentatively, D is TRBD1 (5 bases). V was pared by 8 bases and J by 5 bases, with 15 bases between. The CDR3 has 12 amino acids. The germline V gene has CDR1 GTSNPN and CDR2 SVGIG (reference sequence). The CDR3 is CAGTQKGTEAFF. The CDR3 DNA reads as TGTGCCGGAACACAAAAGGGGACTGAAGCTTTCTTT.

This sequence joins TRBV5-1 and TRBJ2-7; 13 bases are shared with TRBD2. The V and J ends lost 4 bases and 1 base, in that order; junction bases with no gene match: 8. This CDR3 has 17 residues. Germline V gene sequence: CDR1 SGHRS, CDR2 YFSETQ. The CDR3 spells CASSVGLAGAWSYEQYF. CDR3 coding DNA: TGCGCCAGCAGCGTAGGACTAGCGGGAGCGTGGTCCTACGAGCAGTACTTC.

This chain uses TRBV2 with TRBJ2-6; D uncertain. The CDR3 runs 15 residues. The V end was cut by 3 bases, the J end by 0 bases, with 6 bases between. The germline gives CDR1 SNHLY, CDR2 FYNNEI. The CDR3 protein is CASSDDISGANVLTF. The CDR3, as DNA: TGTGCCAGCAGTGATGACATCTCTGGGGCCAACGTCCTGACTTTC. Filled out from reference TRBV2 and TRBJ2-6, the complete variable domain reads EPEVTQTPSHQVTQMGQEVILRCVPISNHLYFYWYRQILGQKVEFLVSFYNNEISEKSEIFDDQFSVERPDGSNFTLKIRSTKLEDSAMYFCASSDDISGANVLTFGAGSRLTVL.

J is TRBJ2-7 and V is TRBV10-1; 8 bases are shared with TRBD1. The CDR3 has 15 residues. The trim removed 3 bases at V and 1 base at J, leaving 5 bases unmatched. CDR1 is WNHNN, CDR2 SYGVQD, per germline (reference sequence). The CDR3 nucleotides read TGCGCCAGCAGTGACTGGACAGGGCCATCCTACGAGCAGTACTTC. As protein: CASSDWTGPSYEQYF.